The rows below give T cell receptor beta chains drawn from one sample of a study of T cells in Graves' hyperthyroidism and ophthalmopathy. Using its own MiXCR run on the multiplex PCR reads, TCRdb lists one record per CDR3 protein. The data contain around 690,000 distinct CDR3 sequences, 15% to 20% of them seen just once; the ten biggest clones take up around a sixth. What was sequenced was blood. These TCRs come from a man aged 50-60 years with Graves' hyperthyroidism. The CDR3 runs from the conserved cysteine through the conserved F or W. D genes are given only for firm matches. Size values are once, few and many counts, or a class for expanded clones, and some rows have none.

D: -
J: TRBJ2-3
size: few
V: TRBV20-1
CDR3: CSAQREWADTQYF
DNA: TGCAGTGCTCAACGGGAGTGGGCAGATACGCAGTATTTT

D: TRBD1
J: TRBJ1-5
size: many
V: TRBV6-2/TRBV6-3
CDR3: CASRTGTGGFGQPQHF
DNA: TGTGCCAGCAGGACCGGGACAGGGGGCTTCGGGCAGCCCCAGCATTTT

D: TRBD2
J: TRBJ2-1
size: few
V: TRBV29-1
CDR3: CSVVIRTSGSYNEQFF
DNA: TGCAGCGTTGTGATCCGGACTAGCGGATCTTACAATGAGCAGTTCTTC

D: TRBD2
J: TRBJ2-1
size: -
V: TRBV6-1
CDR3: CASSFPIAGLLGNEQFF
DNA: TGTGCCAGCAGTTTCCCTATAGCGGGACTCCTGGGGAATGAGCAGTTCTTC

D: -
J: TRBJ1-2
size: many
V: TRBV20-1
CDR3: CSARGNEYYGYTF
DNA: TGCAGTGCTAGAGGGAACGAATACTATGGCTACACCTTC

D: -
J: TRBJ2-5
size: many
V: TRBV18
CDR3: CASSGLRGRETQYF
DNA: TGTGCCAGCTCAGGCCTCAGGGGAAGGGAGACCCAGTACTTC

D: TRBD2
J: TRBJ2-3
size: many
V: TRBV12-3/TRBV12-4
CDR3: CASRLSGRATDTQYF
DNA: TGTGCCAGCAGGCTTAGCGGGAGGGCCACAGATACGCAGTATTTT

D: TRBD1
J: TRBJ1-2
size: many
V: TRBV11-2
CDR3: CASSLGGVRDRVAGGYTF
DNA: TGTGCCAGCAGCCTAGGTGGGGTCCGGGACAGGGTAGCGGGAGGCTACACCTTC

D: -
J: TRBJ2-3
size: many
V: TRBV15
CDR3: CATSREQTGPDTQYF
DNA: TGTGCCACCAGCAGAGAACAGACAGGACCAGATACGCAGTATTTT

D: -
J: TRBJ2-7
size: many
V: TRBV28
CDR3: CASSLEGLTYEQYF
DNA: TGTGCCAGCAGTTTAGAGGGCCTCACATACGAGCAGTACTTC